The clone carrying this TCR beta chain was observed many times. The antigen is undetermined. These data are taken from a study of T-cell reconstitution after alpha-beta-depleted transplantation in children. General study findings and limits: After transplant, high TCRbeta diversity at day 60 in some patients arose from surviving recipient T cells and thymic progenitors. Counts and diversity of T cells one year after transplant came mostly from newly produced T cells. As was reported, about two months after transplant, alpha-beta T cells came from several hundred expanded graft clones.

V dropped 2 bases and J dropped 5; count of bases not matched to a gene: 2. CDR1 and CDR2 (germline): SGHRS, YFSETQ. The CDR3 is 15 amino acids. The TCRbeta library was prepared with unique molecular identifiers. TCRdb re-derived calls from the PCR reads in MiXCR, one entry per CDR3 protein. Of 200,000 to 250,000 distinct CDR3 sequences listed, approximately 8% were seen once; the top ten hold approximately 6.3%. The origin of this receptor is a male patient younger than 18 who had a stem cell transplant for acute lymphoblastic leukemia, so the T cells may come from the graft donor. The sequencing used PBMCs, mostly from graft donor cells, collected 180 days after TCRalphabeta/CD19-depleted stem cell transplant. The chain couples TRBV5-1 to TRBJ2-1, with 12 nucleotides matching TRBD2. CDR3 loop: CASSFLAGGNNEQFF. Written as DNA, the CDR3 is TGCGCCAGCAGCTTCCTAGCGGGGGGGAACAATGAGCAGTTCTTC.